Below are 3 T cell receptor beta chains sequenced from a single sample in a study of T cells in Graves' hyperthyroidism and ophthalmopathy. Amplification of TCR beta CDR3 regions was performed using RNA transcripts as template. HTBI primers were employed in a first-round RT-PCR of the TCR CDR3. TCRdb fed the multiplex PCR reads into MiXCR, producing one record per CDR3 protein. The table lists roughly 200,000 distinct CDR3 sequences, around 16% of them singletons. Material for sequencing was blood. All receptors come from a man in his forties with Graves' hyperthyroidism.

CDR3 residues: CASSSPGAGNTIYF. DNA of the CDR3: TGTGCCAGCAGCTCCCCGGGTGCTGGAAACACCATATATTTT. V usage is TRBV7-2 and J usage is TRBJ1-3; D ambiguous. Germline V gene data show CDR1 as SGHTA and CDR2 as FQGNSA. Between the trimmed V and J ends, which lost 4 bases and 2 bases, there was a span of 9 bases. This CDR3 contains 14 residues. Looking up the rest from reference TRBV7-2 and TRBJ1-3 gives the full variable domain: GAGVSQSPSNKVTEKGKDVELRCDPISGHTALYWYRQSLGQGLEFLIYFQGNSAPDKSGLPSDRFSAERTGGSVSTLTIQRTQQEDSAVYLCASSSPGAGNTIYFGEGSWLTVV.

In this sample, this clonotype turned up many times. This rearrangement joins TRBV5-1 to TRBJ1-2; the D is unclear. With 7 bases removed from V and 4 bases from J, the gap between germline ends came to 14 bases. Per the germline V gene, CDR1 is SGHRS and CDR2 is YFSETQ. This CDR3 has 13 residues. For the CDR3, the DNA is TGCGCCAGCTGCCCTAATGGGTGCTATGGCTACACCTTC. This encodes CASCPNGCYGYTF.

The table lists this clonotype with many counts. This chain connects TRBV5-1 to TRBJ2-2; 10 nucleotides agree with TRBD1. V shed 3 bases and J 0 bases; nucleotides not matched to a gene: 2. Germline CDR1 SGHRS, CDR2 YFSETQ. CDR3 size: 16 residues. The chain's CDR3 is CASSWTGGTNTGELFF. The CDR3 coding sequence is TGCGCCAGCAGCTGGACAGGGGGAACGAACACCGGGGAGCTGTTTTTT. Full variable domain (rest looked up from reference TRBV5-1 and TRBJ2-2): KAGVTQTPRYLIKTRGQQVTLSCSPISGHRSVSWYQQTPGQGLQFLFEYFSETQRNKGNFPGRFSGRQFSNSRSEMNVSTLELGDSALYLCASSWTGGTNTGELFFGEGSRLTVL.